Below, one T cell receptor (beta chain) is given with its context. It has no known antigen specificity. No base-level quality is on record; no much larger clone is a single base apart. For sequencing of the TCRbeta CDR3 region, genomic DNA was extracted from the sorted cells. TCRbeta CDR3 regions were sequenced using the immunoSEQ Assay. TCRdb mirrors the immuneACCESS table, restricted to in-frame sequences. Some clones are absent from its copies; in checked studies, under half trace to an unresolved V gene, and the reason for the others is unknown. This sample is represented by some 99,000 clones; roughly 94% of them were singletons. The ten largest clonotypes hold around 0.18% of the sample. The trial excluded patients who had a history of autoimmune disease or who were on systemic immunosuppression. Peripheral blood for TCR sequencing was drawn from every dose cohort at baseline, at cycle 4 day 1 and at cycle 7 day 1. The samples were drawn from a first-in-human, open-label, multicenter phase I dose-escalation trial of ivuxolimab. The trial enrolled adults with locally advanced or metastatic head and neck squamous cell, hepatocellular, melanoma or renal cell carcinoma. CD4+ and CD8+ T cells were sorted separately from peripheral blood before TCR sequencing.

V sheds 0 bases and J sheds 0 bases, leaving 16 bases between their ends. CDR1 SGHNT and CDR2 YYREEE are derived from the germline V gene (reference sequence). The CDR3 has 19 amino acids, counting the end cysteine and phenylalanine. Here the CDR3 DNA is all that survives: 57 bases in frame from base 1. These data are taken from a study of OX40 agonist ivuxolimab in advanced cancers. Regarding the complete study: The costimulatory receptor OX40 (CD134) was targeted by ivuxolimab, a fully human IgG2 agonistic monoclonal antibody. Intravenous ivuxolimab was administered to patients every 2 weeks at six dose levels: 0.01, 0.1, 0.3, 1.5, 3 and 10 mg/kg. Among the approximately 54 dose-escalation patients, around 19 had hepatocellular carcinoma, roughly 15 melanoma, 9 renal cell carcinoma and 9 head and neck cancer. The dose-escalation cohort was about 86% male with a mean age of approximately 60 years, ranging from 23 to 79. Patients were allowed to have had prior anti-PD-1, anti-PD-L1 or anti-CTLA-4 therapy, and 40% to 45% of the dose-escalation patients had previously received checkpoint inhibitors. Partial responses were achieved by three dose-escalation patients, of whom one had hepatocellular carcinoma and two had cutaneous melanoma. The purpose of peripheral TCRbeta sequencing was to test whether ivuxolimab changed TCR sequence diversity and led to clonal T-cell expansion. The paper describes the monotherapy dose-escalation part (N of about 50 patients) of the phase I trial of ivuxolimab.

Paper-wide results and their limitations: In partial responders in the 0.1-3.0 mg/kg groups, normalized peripheral clonal expansion was found to be among the lowest, especially among CD8+ T cells. Low levels of normalized T-cell clonal expansion were also seen in some patients who did not respond. Antigen specificity was not determined for the clonally expanded peripheral T cells. At doses of 0.1 to 3.0 mg/kg, clonal expansion of both CD4+ and CD8+ T cells in blood was seen between baseline and week 6. After ivuxolimab, CD8+ T cells had more expanded clones than CD4+ T cells on average.

The V gene is TRBV5-4 and the J gene is TRBJ1-6; TRBD1 is perhaps the D gene, given 5 matching bases. This clonotype was sampled from an adult with an advanced solid tumor such as melanoma, head and neck, liver or kidney cancer. The source was CD4+ or CD8+ T cells sorted from blood, collected in a trial of the OX40 agonist ivuxolimab. The CDR3 has the sequence CASSLGGRSAVSYNSPLHF. The DNA is as follows: TGTGCCAGCAGCTTGGGGGGACGGTCGGCGGTCTCCTATAATTCACCCCTCCACTTT.